Reported below is one T cell receptor (beta chain). The antigen is undetermined. These data originate in a study of tumor-infiltrating lymphocytes in localized non-small cell lung cancer. In the study overall: Resected tumor was paired with non-adjacent uninvolved lung from the same patient.

Sequencing used immunoSEQ multiplex PCR; TCRdb keeps in-frame clones, though not all of them. The table records some 8,100 clones, over 70% of them present only once. The study, taken as a whole, reports: Technical variation could not be separated from intratumor heterogeneity here. T-cell fraction did not differ between immunotypes IM1 and IM2.

Specimen: uninvolved lung tissue not adjacent to the tumor. This receptor was obtained from a human donor with non-small cell lung cancer.

The CDR3 coding sequence is TGTGCCAGCAGTTTATCGGTTGGAGGGTACAATCAGCCCCAGCATTTT. Its translation is CASSLSVGGYNQPQHF. The chain has TRBV27 and TRBJ1-5; no firm D call. Trimming removed 0 bases from V and 3 bases from J, with 12 bases in between. CDR3 length: 16 amino acids. Germline loops: CDR1 MNHEY, CDR2 SMNVEV (reference sequence).